The T cell receptor (beta chain) under discussion was sequenced for a study of T cell responses to AZD1222 COVID-19 vaccine. Findings and limits, study-wide: Compared with day 0, the breadth and depth of the Spike-specific TCR repertoire rose significantly after two doses of AZD1222. In a largely white British group with more females than males, clonal diversity was possibly underestimated. Within unmutated variant regions lay the reported targets of nearly half of spike-specific TCRs.

Generated by immunoSEQ multiplex PCR, the TCRdb table keeps only in-frame clones and is missing some. The table shows some 150,000 clones, with roughly nine tenths occurring only once. This CDR3 has 17 amino acids. The V segment lost 4 bases and the J segment 0 bases; nucleotides outside the gene matches: 9. Germline loops: CDR1 LGHNA, CDR2 YNFKEQ. As to this clone: Its matching antigen is unknown.

The starting material was peripheral blood, obtained 28 days after the second AZD1222 dose. The source is an adult who received the AZD1222 COVID-19 vaccine. The chain combines TRBV4-2 with TRBJ1-3, with TRBD1 matching 7 bases. CDR3 coding DNA: TGTGCCAGCAGCCGAGAGGGACAGCCTGACTCTGGAAACACCATATATTTT. Translation: CASSREGQPDSGNTIYF.